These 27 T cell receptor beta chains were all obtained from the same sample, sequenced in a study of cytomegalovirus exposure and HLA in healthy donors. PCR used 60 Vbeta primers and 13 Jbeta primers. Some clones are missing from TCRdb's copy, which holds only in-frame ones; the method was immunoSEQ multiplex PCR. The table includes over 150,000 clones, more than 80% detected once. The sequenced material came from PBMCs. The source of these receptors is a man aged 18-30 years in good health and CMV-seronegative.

The CDR3 bases are TGTGCCAGCAGGGGGACAGGAGGTAGCAATCAGCCCCAGCATTTT. The encoded protein is CASRGTGGSNQPQHF. The rearrangement uses TRBV6-1 and TRBJ1-5; 8 nucleotides agree with TRBD1. This CDR3 region has 15 residues. V shed 6 bases, J shed 0 bases, and the junction held 4 bases outside the gene matches. CDR1 is MNHNS and CDR2 is SASEGT in the germline V gene.

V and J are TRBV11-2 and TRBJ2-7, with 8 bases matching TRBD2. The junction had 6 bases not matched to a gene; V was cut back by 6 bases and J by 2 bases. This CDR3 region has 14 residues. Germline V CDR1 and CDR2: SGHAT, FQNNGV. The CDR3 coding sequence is TGTGCCAGCAGGACCGGGACTAGTACCTACGAGCAGTACTTC. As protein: CASRTGTSTYEQYF.

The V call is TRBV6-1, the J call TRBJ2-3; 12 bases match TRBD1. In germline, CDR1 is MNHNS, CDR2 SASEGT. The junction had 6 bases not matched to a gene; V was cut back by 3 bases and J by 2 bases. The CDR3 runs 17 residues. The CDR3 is CASSDPRDRGLTDTQYF. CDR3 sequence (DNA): TGTGCCAGCAGTGACCCCCGGGACAGGGGGCTCACAGATACGCAGTATTTT.

Here the CDR3 reads CASSGDGGSSYNEQFF. CDR3 in DNA: TGTGCCAGCAGCGGGGACGGGGGGAGCTCCTACAATGAGCAGTTCTTC. The chain couples TRBV5-4 to TRBJ2-1; TRBD2 aligns across 7 bases. Unmatched junction bases numbered 7, after V lost 4 bases and J lost 0 bases. The CDR3 sequence is 16 residues long. In germline, CDR1 is SGHNT, CDR2 YYREEE (reference sequence).

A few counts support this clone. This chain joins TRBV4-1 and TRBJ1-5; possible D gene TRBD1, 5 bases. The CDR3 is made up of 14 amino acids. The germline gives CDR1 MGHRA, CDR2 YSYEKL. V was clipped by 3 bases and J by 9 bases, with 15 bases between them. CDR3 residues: CASSHAWGVGPQHF. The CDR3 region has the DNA TGCGCCAGCAGCCACGCCTGGGGGGTCGGGCCCCAGCATTTT.

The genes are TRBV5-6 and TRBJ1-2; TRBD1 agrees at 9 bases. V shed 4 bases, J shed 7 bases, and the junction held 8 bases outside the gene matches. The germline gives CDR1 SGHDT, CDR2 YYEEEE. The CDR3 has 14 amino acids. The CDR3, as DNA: TGTGCCAGCAGCCGGGACAGGGCTTCTTTTGGCTACACCTTC. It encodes CASSRDRASFGYTF.

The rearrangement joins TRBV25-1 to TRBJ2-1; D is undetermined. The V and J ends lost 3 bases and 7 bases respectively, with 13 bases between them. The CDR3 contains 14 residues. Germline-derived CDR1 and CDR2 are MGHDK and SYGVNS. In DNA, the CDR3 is TGTGCCAGCAGTGAGGCGACTCCGGCGAATGAGCAGTTCTTC. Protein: CASSEATPANEQFF.

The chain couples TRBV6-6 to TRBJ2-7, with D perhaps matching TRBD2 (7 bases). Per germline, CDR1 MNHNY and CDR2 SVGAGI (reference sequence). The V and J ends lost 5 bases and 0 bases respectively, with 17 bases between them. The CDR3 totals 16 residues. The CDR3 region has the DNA TGTGCCAGCAGTCCCTCTTACAGGGACTACTCCTACGAGCAGTACTTC. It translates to CASSPSYRDYSYEQYF.

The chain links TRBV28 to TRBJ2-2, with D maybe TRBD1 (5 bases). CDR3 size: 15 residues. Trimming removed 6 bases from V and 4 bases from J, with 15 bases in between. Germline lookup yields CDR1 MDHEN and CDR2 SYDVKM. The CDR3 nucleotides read TGTGCCAGCAGCACCCCCCATGACAGCACCGGGGAGCTGTTTTTT. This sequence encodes CASSTPHDSTGELFF.

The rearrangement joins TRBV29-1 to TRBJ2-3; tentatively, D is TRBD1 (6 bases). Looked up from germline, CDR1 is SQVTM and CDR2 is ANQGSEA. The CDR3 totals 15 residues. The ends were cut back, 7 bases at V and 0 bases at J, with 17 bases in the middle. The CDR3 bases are TGCAGCGCCCGAAGGGGGTTAGGGAGCACAGATACGCAGTATTTT. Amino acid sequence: CSARRGLGSTDTQYF.

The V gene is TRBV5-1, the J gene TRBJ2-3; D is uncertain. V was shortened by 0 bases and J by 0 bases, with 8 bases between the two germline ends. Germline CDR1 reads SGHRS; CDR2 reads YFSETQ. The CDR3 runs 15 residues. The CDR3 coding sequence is TGCGCCAGCAGCTTGGATGTAGCTAGCACAGATACGCAGTATTTT. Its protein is CASSLDVASTDTQYF.

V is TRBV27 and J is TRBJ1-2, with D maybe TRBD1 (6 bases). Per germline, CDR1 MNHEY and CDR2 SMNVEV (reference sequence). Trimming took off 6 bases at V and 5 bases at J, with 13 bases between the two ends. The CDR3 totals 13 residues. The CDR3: CASSTTGLYGYTF. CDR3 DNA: TGTGCCAGCAGCACGACAGGACTTTATGGCTACACCTTC.

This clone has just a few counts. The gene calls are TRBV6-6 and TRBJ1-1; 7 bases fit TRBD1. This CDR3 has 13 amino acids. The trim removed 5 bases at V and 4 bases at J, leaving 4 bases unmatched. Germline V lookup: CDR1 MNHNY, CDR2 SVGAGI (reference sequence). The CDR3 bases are TGTGCCAGCAGTGGGACAGATCGCACTGAAGCTTTCTTT. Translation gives CASSGTDRTEAFF.

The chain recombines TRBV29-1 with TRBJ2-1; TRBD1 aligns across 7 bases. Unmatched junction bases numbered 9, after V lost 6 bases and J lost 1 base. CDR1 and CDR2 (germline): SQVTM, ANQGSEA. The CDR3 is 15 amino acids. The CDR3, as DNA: TGCAGCGTAGATAGACAGGGAACATCCTACAATGAGCAGTTCTTC. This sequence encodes CSVDRQGTSYNEQFF.

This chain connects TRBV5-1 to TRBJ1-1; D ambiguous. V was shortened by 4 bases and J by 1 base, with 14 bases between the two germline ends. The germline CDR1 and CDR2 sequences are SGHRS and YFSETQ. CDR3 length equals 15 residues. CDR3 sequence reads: CASSRRTVQNTEAFF. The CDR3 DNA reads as TGCGCCAGCAGCAGGAGGACGGTCCAGAACACTGAAGCTTTCTTT.

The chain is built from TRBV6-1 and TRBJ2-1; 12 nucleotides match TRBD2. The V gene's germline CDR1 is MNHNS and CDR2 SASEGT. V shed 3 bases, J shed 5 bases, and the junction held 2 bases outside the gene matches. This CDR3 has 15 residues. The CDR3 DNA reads TGTGCCAGCAGTGAGCTAGCGGGGGGGCACAATGAGCAGTTCTTC. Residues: CASSELAGGHNEQFF.

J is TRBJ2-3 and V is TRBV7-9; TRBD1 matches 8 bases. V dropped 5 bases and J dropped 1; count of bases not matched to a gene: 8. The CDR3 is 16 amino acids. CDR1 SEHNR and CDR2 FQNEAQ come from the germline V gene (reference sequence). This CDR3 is CASSAPGQGRTDTQYF. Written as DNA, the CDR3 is TGTGCCAGCAGCGCCCCTGGACAGGGACGCACAGATACGCAGTATTTT.

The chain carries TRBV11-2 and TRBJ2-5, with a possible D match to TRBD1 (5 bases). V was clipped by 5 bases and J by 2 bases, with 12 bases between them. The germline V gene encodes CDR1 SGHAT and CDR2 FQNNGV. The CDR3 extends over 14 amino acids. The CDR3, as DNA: TGTGCCAGCAGCCCGTGGACACAGCAAGAGACCCAGTACTTC. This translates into CASSPWTQQETQYF.

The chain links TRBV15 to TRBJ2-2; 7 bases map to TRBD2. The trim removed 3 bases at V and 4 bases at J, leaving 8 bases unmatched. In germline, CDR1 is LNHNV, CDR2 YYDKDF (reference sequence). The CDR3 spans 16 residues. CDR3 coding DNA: TGTGCCACCAGCAGCTGGGGAGGGTTCGGCACCGGGGAGCTGTTTTTT. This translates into CATSSWGGFGTGELFF.

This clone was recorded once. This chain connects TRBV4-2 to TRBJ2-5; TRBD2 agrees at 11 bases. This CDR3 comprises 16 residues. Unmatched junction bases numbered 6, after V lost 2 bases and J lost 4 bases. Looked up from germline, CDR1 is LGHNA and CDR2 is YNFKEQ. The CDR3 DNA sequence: TGTGCCAGCAGCCAACGTCCACTAGCGGGAGTAGAGACCCAGTACTTC. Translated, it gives CASSQRPLAGVETQYF.

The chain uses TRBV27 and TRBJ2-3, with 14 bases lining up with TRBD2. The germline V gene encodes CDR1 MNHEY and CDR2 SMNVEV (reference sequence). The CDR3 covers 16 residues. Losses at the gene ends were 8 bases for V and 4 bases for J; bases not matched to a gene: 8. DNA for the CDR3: TGTGCCAGCCGTCGACTAGCGGGAGGGCCCCCAGATACGCAGTATTTT. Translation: CASRRLAGGPPDTQYF.

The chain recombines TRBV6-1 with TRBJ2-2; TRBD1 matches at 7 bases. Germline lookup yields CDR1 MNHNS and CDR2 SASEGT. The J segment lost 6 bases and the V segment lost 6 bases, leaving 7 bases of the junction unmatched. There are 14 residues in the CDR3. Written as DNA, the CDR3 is TGTGCCAGCAGATCCGACAGGGATGCCGGGGAGCTGTTTTTT. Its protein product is CASRSDRDAGELFF.

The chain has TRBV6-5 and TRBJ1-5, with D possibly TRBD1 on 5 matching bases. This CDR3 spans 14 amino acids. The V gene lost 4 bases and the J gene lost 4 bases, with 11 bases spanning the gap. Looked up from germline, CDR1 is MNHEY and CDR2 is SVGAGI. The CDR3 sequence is CASSFSGKNQPQHF. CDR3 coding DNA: TGTGCCAGCAGTTTTTCAGGGAAGAATCAGCCCCAGCATTTT.

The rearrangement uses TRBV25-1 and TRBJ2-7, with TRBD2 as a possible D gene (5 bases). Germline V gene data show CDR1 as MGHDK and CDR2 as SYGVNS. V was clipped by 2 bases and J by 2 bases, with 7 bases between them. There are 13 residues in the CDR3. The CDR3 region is CASSEIGTYEQYF. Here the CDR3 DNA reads TGTGCCAGCAGTGAAATCGGGACCTACGAGCAGTACTTC.

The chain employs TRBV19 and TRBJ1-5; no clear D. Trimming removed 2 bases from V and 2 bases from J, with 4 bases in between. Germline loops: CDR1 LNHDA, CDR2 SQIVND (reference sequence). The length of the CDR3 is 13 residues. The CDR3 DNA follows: TGTGCCAGTAGTATAACAGGCAATCAGCCCCAGCATTTT. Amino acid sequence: CASSITGNQPQHF.

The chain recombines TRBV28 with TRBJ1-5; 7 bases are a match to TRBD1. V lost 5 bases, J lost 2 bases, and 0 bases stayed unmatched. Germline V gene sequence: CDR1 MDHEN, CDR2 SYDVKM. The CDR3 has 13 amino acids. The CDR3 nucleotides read TGTGCCAGCAGTCAGGGGGGCAATCAGCCCCAGCATTTT. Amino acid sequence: CASSQGGNQPQHF.

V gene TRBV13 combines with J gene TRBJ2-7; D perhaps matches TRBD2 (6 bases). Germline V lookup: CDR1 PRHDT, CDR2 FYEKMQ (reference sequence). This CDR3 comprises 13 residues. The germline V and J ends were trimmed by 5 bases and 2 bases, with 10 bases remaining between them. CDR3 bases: TGTGCCAGCAGCCGAGGGGAGGCCTACGAGCAGTACTTC. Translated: CASSRGEAYEQYF.